This TCR beta chain emerged from a study of breast tumors, draining lymph nodes, adjacent tissues. Findings and caveats of the study: Compared with lymph nodes, tumors were less diverse; compared with nontumor tissue, more. Most tumor T cells seemingly derive from lymph node, then expand in tumor. Tumor and nontumor repertoires were significantly more similar in luminal-like than in basal-like breast cancer.

On this clonotype itself: Its antigen is still unknown.

TCRdb itself ran the multiplex PCR reads through MiXCR, one entry per CDR3 protein. The repertoire holds approximately 300,000 distinct CDR3 sequences, with over 25% as singletons. The lymph nodes were axillary draining lymph nodes from breast cancer patients. Germline CDR1 reads DFQATT; CDR2 reads SNEGSKA (reference sequence). The CDR3 spans 13 residues. V was pared by 6 bases and J by 0 bases, with 9 bases between. The TCR was taken from a female donor with breast cancer. Some clones in this sample may be carry-over from other donors' samples. What was sequenced was axillary lymph node tissue. The chain carries TRBV20-1 and TRBJ1-5; D unclear. The chain's CDR3 is CSAAPDSNQPQHF. For the CDR3, the DNA is TGCAGTGCAGCGCCTGATAGCAATCAGCCCCAGCATTTT.